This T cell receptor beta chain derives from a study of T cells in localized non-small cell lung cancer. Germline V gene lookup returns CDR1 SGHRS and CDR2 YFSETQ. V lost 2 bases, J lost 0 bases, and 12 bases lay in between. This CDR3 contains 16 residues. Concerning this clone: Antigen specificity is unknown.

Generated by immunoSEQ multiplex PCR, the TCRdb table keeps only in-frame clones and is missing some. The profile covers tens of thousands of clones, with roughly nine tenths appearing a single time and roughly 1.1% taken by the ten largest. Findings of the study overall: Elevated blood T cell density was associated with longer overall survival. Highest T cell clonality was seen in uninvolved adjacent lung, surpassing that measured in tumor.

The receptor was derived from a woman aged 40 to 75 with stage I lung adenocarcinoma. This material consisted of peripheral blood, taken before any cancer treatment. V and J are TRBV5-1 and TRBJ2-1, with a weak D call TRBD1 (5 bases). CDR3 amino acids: CASSFRDLGSYNEQFF. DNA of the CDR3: TGCGCCAGCAGCTTCAGGGATTTGGGCTCCTACAATGAGCAGTTCTTC.